Listed below are T cell receptor beta chains from one sample, sequenced in a study of Tregs in tolerant kidney transplant recipients. Assay used: immunoSEQ multiplex PCR; TCRdb lists only in-frame clones, some missing. The sample has about 69,000 clones; about 89% are singletons. Sequenced material: CD4+ T cells from blood, taken before the transplant. The receptors come from a human donor who received a combined kidney and bone marrow transplant. Each CDR3 is given with its conserved first and last residue. A D gene is named only where the DNA matches it firmly. Size tells how often a clone was seen (once, few, many) or the class of an expanded clone, and some rows leave it out.

D,V,J,size,CDR3,DNA
.,TRBV5-1,TRBJ2-3,.,CASSQDRDTDTQYF,TGCGCCAGCAGCCAGGACAGAGACACAGATACGCAGTATTTT
TRBD2,TRBV5-1,TRBJ2-6,.,CASRELAGGANVLTF,TGCGCCAGCAGGGAGCTAGCGGGAGGGGCCAACGTCCTGACTTTC
TRBD1,TRBV4-2,TRBJ2-7,few,CASSQRTGAYEQYF,TGTGCCAGCAGCCAAAGGACAGGGGCCTACGAGCAGTACTTC
.,TRBV11-2,TRBJ1-4,.,CASSRTENNEKLFF,TGTGCCAGCAGCCGGACAGAGAATAATGAAAAACTGTTTTTT
.,TRBV10-2,TRBJ1-1,.,CASRSYGNTEAFF,TGCGCCAGCAGGTCCTATGGGAACACTGAAGCTTTCTTT
.,TRBV6-5,TRBJ2-3,.,CASSPSGPRDTQYF,TGTGCCAGCAGTCCGAGCGGCCCCAGGGATACGCAGTATTTT
.,TRBV6-6,TRBJ2-7,.,CASSYTRVYEQYF,TGTGCCAGCAGTTACACCAGGGTCTACGAGCAGTACTTC
TRBD2,TRBV5-1,TRBJ2-3,.,CASSTGLADSTDTQYF,TGCGCCAGCAGCACCGGACTAGCGGATAGCACAGATACGCAGTATTTT
.,TRBV6-5,TRBJ1-5,.,CASRSGTDSNQPQHF,TGTGCCAGCAGAAGCGGGACGGATAGCAATCAGCCCCAGCATTTT
TRBD2,TRBV11-2,TRBJ2-7,.,CASSLGGLAGNPLDEQYF,TGTGCCAGCAGCTTAGGGGGGCTAGCGGGAAACCCCTTGGACGAGCAGTACTTC
TRBD2,TRBV6-4,TRBJ2-1,.,CASSDISGRAFYNEQFF,TGTGCCAGCAGTGACATTAGCGGGAGGGCCTTCTACAATGAGCAGTTCTTC
TRBD1,TRBV28,TRBJ2-5,.,CASRTPTGGQETQYF,TGTGCCAGCAGAACCCCGACAGGGGGGCAAGAGACCCAGTACTTC
.,TRBV6-5,TRBJ2-5,.,CASRQRLRETQYF,TGTGCCAGCAGGCAGAGGTTGAGGGAGACCCAGTACTTC
.,TRBV30,TRBJ1-4,.,CAWSKWGVGEKLFF,TGTGCCTGGAGCAAATGGGGGGTTGGGGAAAAACTGTTTTTT
TRBD1,TRBV27,TRBJ2-7,.,CASRLRTGHLSYEQYF,TGTGCCAGCAGACTCCGGACAGGCCACCTCTCCTACGAGCAGTACTTC
TRBD2,TRBV30,TRBJ2-1,.,CAWSVALAGEKFF,TGTGCCTGGAGTGTAGCCCTAGCGGGAGAGAAGTTCTTC
TRBD2,TRBV9,TRBJ2-7,.,CASSVGVGLANEQYF,TGTGCCAGCAGCGTAGGGGTGGGACTAGCAAACGAGCAGTACTTC
.,TRBV10-3,TRBJ2-5,.,CAISELGGGQETQYF,TGTGCCATCAGTGAGTTGGGAGGGGGACAAGAGACCCAGTACTTC
TRBD1,TRBV6-5,TRBJ2-1,.,CASNREGALNEQFF,TGTGCCAGCAACCGAGAGGGGGCCCTCAATGAGCAGTTCTTC
.,TRBV18,TRBJ2-6,.,CASSGQQDSGANVLTF,TGTGCCAGCTCAGGGCAACAGGACTCTGGGGCCAACGTCCTGACTTTC
TRBD1,TRBV29-1,TRBJ1-2,.,CSVQGADGYTF,TGCAGCGTTCAGGGGGCGGATGGCTACACCTTC
TRBD2,TRBV19,TRBJ2-7,.,CASSSGSAPYEQYF,TGTGCCAGTAGTAGCGGGAGTGCCCCTTACGAGCAGTACTTC
TRBD2,TRBV18,TRBJ2-7,.,CASSPPGLAGSYEQYF,TGTGCCAGCTCACCACCGGGACTAGCGGGTAGTTACGAGCAGTACTTC
TRBD2,TRBV2,TRBJ2-2,.,CASSDLSGTTGELFF,TGTGCCAGCAGTGACCTCAGCGGGACCACCGGGGAGCTGTTTTTT
.,TRBV28,TRBJ1-5,.,CASSSGWKNQPQHF,TGTGCCAGCAGTTCAGGGTGGAAGAATCAGCCCCAGCATTTT
TRBD1,TRBV28,TRBJ1-5,.,CASSPGQGNQPQHF,TGTGCCAGCAGTCCGGGACAGGGAAATCAGCCCCAGCATTTT
TRBD1,TRBV28,TRBJ2-7,.,CASSLRGQFPYEQYF,TGTGCCAGCAGTCTCCGGGGACAGTTCCCTTACGAGCAGTACTTC
.,TRBV28,TRBJ2-2,.,CASSYPNGGGGSGELFF,TGTGCCAGCAGTTATCCAAATGGGGGCGGCGGCAGTGGGGAGCTGTTTTTT
TRBD2,TRBV28,TRBJ2-3,.,CASSPGGPTDTQYF,TGTGCCAGCAGTCCGGGAGGGCCGACAGATACGCAGTATTTT
TRBD1,TRBV27,TRBJ2-7,.,CASSYGQGRYEQYF,TGTGCCAGCAGTTATGGACAGGGGAGGTACGAGCAGTACTTC
.,TRBV7-6,TRBJ2-2,.,CASREVNTGELFF,TGTGCCAGCAGGGAGGTGAACACCGGGGAGCTGTTTTTT
.,TRBV10-3,TRBJ2-1,.,CAIRGTRTKLYNEQFF,TGTGCCATCAGGGGTACCAGGACTAAACTTTACAATGAGCAGTTCTTC
.,TRBV30,TRBJ2-1,.,CAWSVQVGNEQFF,TGTGCCTGGAGTGTACAGGTCGGCAATGAGCAGTTCTTC
TRBD1,TRBV7-9,TRBJ2-7,.,CASSPTGTAKYEQYF,TGTGCCAGCAGCCCTACCGGGACAGCGAAATACGAGCAGTACTTC
TRBD2,TRBV28,TRBJ2-7,.,CASRSTPGLADYEQYF,TGTGCCAGCAGGTCCACCCCGGGACTAGCGGACTACGAGCAGTACTTC
.,TRBV27,TRBJ2-7,.,CASSFRGSYEQYF,TGTGCCAGCAGTTTTCGGGGATCCTACGAGCAGTACTTC
TRBD1,TRBV27,TRBJ1-5,.,CASSPTGGNQPQHF,TGTGCCAGCAGTCCAACAGGGGGCAATCAGCCCCAGCATTTT
.,TRBV29-1,TRBJ1-1,.,CSVDRRGRNTEAFF,TGCAGCGTTGATAGGAGGGGACGGAACACTGAAGCTTTCTTT
TRBD1,TRBV11-2,TRBJ1-1,.,CASSSGQGWTEAFF,TGTGCCAGCAGCTCGGGACAGGGTTGGACTGAAGCTTTCTTT
.,TRBV6-5,TRBJ1-3,.,CASSTTKGIGNTIYF,TGTGCCAGCAGTACAACTAAGGGGATTGGAAACACCATATATTTT
.,TRBV2,TRBJ1-4,.,CASSPNSATNEKLFF,TGTGCCAGCAGTCCAAACAGTGCAACTAATGAAAAACTGTTTTTT
.,TRBV27,TRBJ1-5,.,CASSLLDPGGNQPQHF,TGTGCCAGCAGTTTACTGGATCCCGGAGGCAATCAGCCCCAGCATTTT
TRBD2,TRBV7-3,TRBJ2-3,once,CASSSSPGLAGRSSQNTQYF,TGTGCCAGCAGCTCCTCCCCGGGACTAGCGGGTCGGTCGTCACAAAATACGCAGTATTTT
.,TRBV27,TRBJ2-1,.,CASSPGPGVRGNNEQFF,TGTGCCAGCAGTCCAGGACCGGGTGTTAGGGGGAACAATGAGCAGTTCTTC
.,TRBV5-4,TRBJ2-1,.,CASSSSGLAYNEQFF,TGTGCCAGCAGCTCGAGCGGCCTTGCCTACAATGAGCAGTTCTTC
TRBD2,TRBV7-9,TRBJ2-1,.,CASSFSGRGYNEQFF,TGTGCCAGCAGCTTTAGCGGGAGAGGCTACAATGAGCAGTTCTTC
.,TRBV2,TRBJ2-7,.,CASEGVERESSYEQYF,TGTGCCAGCGAGGGTGTAGAGCGCGAATCCTCCTACGAGCAGTACTTC
.,TRBV2,TRBJ1-5,.,CASSGMWTRNQPQHF,TGTGCCAGCAGCGGCATGTGGACAAGAAATCAGCCCCAGCATTTT
.,TRBV7-9,TRBJ2-1,.,CASSLAGGANEQFF,TGTGCCAGCAGCTTAGCAGGCGGGGCCAATGAGCAGTTCTTC
TRBD2,TRBV25-1,TRBJ2-5,.,CASTRAGGTETQYF,TGTGCCAGCACAAGAGCGGGAGGGACGGAGACCCAGTACTTC
TRBD1,TRBV28,TRBJ1-4,.,CASSLSDRGGEKLFF,TGTGCCAGCAGTTTATCCGACAGGGGGGGTGAAAAACTGTTTTTT
TRBD1,TRBV11-3,TRBJ2-7,.,CASSLGGQGTGEQYF,TGTGCCAGCAGCTTAGGGGGACAGGGGACGGGCGAGCAGTACTTC
.,TRBV19,TRBJ2-6,.,CATLRGSGANVLTF,TGTGCCACCTTACGGGGCTCTGGGGCCAACGTCCTGACTTTC
TRBD2,TRBV10-3,TRBJ2-1,.,CAISDRTSGYNEQFF,TGTGCCATCAGTGATAGGACTAGCGGATACAATGAGCAGTTCTTC
TRBD1,TRBV5-1,TRBJ2-1,.,CASATGGEWRNEQFF,TGCGCCAGTGCTACAGGGGGCGAATGGCGTAATGAGCAGTTCTTC
.,TRBV5-8,TRBJ2-5,few,CASNLERPQETQYF,TGTGCCAGCAATTTGGAGCGCCCGCAAGAGACCCAGTACTTC
.,TRBV27,TRBJ1-5,.,CASRGTISNQPQHF,TGTGCCAGCAGGGGGACAATTAGCAATCAGCCCCAGCATTTT
TRBD2,TRBV11-1,TRBJ2-1,.,CASSLSGRDNEQFF,TGTGCCAGCAGCTTGAGCGGGAGGGACAATGAGCAGTTCTTC
TRBD1,TRBV19,TRBJ1-2,.,CASRQQGAGYGYTF,TGTGCCAGCCGTCAACAGGGGGCCGGCTATGGCTACACCTTC
.,TRBV9,TRBJ2-2,.,CASSGGRMSPRNTGELFF,TGTGCCAGCAGTGGGGGCAGAATGTCACCACGTAACACCGGGGAGCTGTTTTTT